This TCR beta chain was sequenced in a study of vaccination and CD4 T cells after COVID-19. Study details: Nasal swab PCR detected SARS-CoV-2 in convalescent patients, who comprised under ten mild cases and one severe case. SARS-CoV-2, HCoV-NL63, HCoV-OC43 and HCoV-229E supplied the overlapping spike peptides used to stimulate cells. The authors gave control cultures a CEFX pool, an HIV-1 Nef pool, or no peptide. Overall study findings and caveats: Recorded median SARS-CoV-2-reactive clonotype numbers increased from about 20 to 38 without reaching significance.

The V end lost 2 bases, the J end lost 7 bases, and 9 bases lay between the germline ends. CDR1 and CDR2 from the germline V gene are MGHRA and YSYEKL. The CDR3 contains 13 residues. With the Oncomine TCR Beta short-read assay, DNA from cultured CD4+ T cells was sequenced. TCRdb re-called the PCR reads through MiXCR, storing one row per CDR3 protein. The table lists about 6,600 distinct CDR3 sequences, less than 55% of them singletons. Treatment indicated: roughly nine-day PBMC culture with coronavirus spike peptide pools or control peptides (ViraFEST assay). Concerning this clonotype: Its antigen is unidentified.

The TCR was taken from a human donor who had recovered from COVID-19. This chain links TRBV4-1 with TRBJ1-5; D gene ambiguous. Sequencing input: CD4+ T cells from blood, cultured in vitro. The CDR3 loop is CASSQIIGQPQHF. CDR3 in DNA: TGCGCCAGCAGCCAAATCATCGGGCAGCCCCAGCATTTT.